This T cell receptor beta chain was recovered during a study of cytomegalovirus exposure and HLA in healthy donors. Turning to this clone: A junction end diverges from the germline sequence, so it may reflect a read error.

CDR3 length equals 19 residues. In germline, CDR1 is SEHNR, CDR2 FQNEAQ (reference sequence). Vbeta (60) and Jbeta (13) primers were used in the PCR. Some clones are missing from TCRdb's copy, which holds only in-frame ones; the method was immunoSEQ multiplex PCR. The repertoire consists of fewer than 120,000 clones, with more than 65% occurring once and the leading ten covering around an eighth. V usage is TRBV7-9 and J usage is TRBJ2-6; 8 bases line up with TRBD2. The material sequenced was PBMCs. This TCR was sampled from a man under 40 in good health and CMV-seropositive. CDR3 nucleotide sequence: TGTGCCAGCAGCTTAGCCGGGGGGGGACGAGGCTCTGGGGCCAACGGCCTGACTTTC. Encoded protein: CASSLAGGGRGSGANGLTF.